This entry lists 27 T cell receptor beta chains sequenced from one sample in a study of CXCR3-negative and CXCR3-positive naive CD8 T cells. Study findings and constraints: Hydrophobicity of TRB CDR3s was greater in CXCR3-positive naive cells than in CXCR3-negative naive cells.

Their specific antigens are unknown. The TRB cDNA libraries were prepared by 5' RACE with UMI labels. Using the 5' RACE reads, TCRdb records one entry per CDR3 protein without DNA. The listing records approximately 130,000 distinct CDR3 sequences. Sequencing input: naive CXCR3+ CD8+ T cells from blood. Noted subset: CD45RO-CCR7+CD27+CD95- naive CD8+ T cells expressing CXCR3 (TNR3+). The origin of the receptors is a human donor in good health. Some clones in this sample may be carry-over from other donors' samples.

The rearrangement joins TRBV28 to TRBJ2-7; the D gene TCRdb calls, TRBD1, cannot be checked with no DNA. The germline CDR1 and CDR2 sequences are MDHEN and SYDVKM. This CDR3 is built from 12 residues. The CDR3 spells CASGTVTYEQYF.

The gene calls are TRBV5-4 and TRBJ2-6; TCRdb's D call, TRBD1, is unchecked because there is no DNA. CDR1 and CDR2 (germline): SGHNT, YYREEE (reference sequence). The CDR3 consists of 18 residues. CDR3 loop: CASRLTPGVLSGANVLTF.

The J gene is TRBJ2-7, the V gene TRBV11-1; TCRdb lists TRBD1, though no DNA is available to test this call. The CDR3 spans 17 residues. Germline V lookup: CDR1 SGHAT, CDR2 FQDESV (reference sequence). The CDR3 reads CASSSPLPGAGSYEQYF. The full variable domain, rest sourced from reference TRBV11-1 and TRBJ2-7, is EAEVAQSPRYKITEKSQAVAFWCDPISGHATLYWYRQILGQGPELLVQFQDESVVDDSQLPKDRFSAERLKGVDSTLKIQPAELGDSAMYLCASSSPLPGAGSYEQYFGPGTRLTVT.

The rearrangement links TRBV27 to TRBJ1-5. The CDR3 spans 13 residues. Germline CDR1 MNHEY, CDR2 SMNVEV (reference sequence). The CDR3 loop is CASSPFPNQPQHF.

The CDR3 region is CASSFKGGSYNEQFF. This chain uses TRBV28 with TRBJ2-1; the TRBD1 assignment by TCRdb is unverifiable without DNA. CDR1 is MDHEN and CDR2 is SYDVKM in the germline V gene. This CDR3 region has 15 residues.

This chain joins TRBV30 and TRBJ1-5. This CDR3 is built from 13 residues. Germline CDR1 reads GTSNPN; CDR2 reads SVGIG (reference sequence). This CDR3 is CAWSELEGQPQHF.

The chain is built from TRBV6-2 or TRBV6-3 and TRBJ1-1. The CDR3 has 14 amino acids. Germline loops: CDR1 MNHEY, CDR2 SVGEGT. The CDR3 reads CASSYLTGNTEAFF.

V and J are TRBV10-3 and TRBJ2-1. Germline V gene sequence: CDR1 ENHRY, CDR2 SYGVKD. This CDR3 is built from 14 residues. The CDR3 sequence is CAISQGGRSNEQFF.

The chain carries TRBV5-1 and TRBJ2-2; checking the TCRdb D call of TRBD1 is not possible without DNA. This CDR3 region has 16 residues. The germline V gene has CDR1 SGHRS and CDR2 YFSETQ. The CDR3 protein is CASSLHDRDGTGELFF.

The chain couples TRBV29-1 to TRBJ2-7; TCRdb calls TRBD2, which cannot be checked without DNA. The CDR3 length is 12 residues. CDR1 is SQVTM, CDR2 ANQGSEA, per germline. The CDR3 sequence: CSVDAGGYEQYF.

The CDR3 loop is CASSTTGKSYEQYF. The chain links TRBV14 to TRBJ2-7; TCRdb calls TRBD1, which cannot be checked without DNA. CDR3 size: 14 residues. The V gene's germline CDR1 is SGHDN and CDR2 FVKESK.

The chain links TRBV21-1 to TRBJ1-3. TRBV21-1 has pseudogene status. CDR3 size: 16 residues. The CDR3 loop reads CASSKDPIRTGNTTYF.

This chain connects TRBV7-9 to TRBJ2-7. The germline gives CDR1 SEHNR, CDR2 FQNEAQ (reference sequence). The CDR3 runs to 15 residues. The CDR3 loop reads CASSLGWGSPYEQYF.

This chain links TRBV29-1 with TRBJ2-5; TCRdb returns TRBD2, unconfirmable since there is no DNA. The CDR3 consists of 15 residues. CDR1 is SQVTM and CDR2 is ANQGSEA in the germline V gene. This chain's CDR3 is CSVDGTSGGSKTQYF.

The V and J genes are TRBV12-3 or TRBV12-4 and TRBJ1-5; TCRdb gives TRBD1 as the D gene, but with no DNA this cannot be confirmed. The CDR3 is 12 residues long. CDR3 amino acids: CASSIGVQPQHF.

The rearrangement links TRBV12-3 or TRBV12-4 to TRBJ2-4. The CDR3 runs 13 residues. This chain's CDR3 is CASSFLLLNIQYF.

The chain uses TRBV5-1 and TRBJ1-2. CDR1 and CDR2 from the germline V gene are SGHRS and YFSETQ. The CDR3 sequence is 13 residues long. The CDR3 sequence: CATHAGTSYGYTF.

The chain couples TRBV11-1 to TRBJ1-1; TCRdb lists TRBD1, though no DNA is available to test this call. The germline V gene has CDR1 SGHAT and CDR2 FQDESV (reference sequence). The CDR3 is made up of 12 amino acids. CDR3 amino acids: CASTARSTEAFF.

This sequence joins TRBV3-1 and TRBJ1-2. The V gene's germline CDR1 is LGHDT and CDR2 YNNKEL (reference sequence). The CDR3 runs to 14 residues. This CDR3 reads CASSQVGDNYGYTF.

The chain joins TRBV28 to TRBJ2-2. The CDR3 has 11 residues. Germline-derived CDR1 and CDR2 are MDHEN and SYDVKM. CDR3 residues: CASSPNGELFF.

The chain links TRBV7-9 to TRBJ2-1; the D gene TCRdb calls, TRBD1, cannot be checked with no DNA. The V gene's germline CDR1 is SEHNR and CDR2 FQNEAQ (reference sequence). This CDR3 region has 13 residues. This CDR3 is CASSLEGGQEQFF.

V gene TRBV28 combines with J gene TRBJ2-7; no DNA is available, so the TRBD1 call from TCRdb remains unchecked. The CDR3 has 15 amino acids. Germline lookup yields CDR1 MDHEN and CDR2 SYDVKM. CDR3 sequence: CASSSRTGSAYEQYF.

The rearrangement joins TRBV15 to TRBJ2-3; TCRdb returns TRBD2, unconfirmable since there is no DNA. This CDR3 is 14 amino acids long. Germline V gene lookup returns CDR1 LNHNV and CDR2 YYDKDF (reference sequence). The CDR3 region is CATSREGGVDTQYF.

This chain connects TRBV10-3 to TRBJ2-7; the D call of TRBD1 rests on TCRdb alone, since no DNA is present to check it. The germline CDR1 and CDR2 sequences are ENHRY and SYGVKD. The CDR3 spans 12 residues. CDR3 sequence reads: CAISDRGYEQYF.

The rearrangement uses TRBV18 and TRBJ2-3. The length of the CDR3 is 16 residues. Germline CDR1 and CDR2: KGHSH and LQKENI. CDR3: CASSPLSTEPTDTQYF.

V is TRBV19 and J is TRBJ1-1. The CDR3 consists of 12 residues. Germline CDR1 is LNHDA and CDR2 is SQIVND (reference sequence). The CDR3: CASSMRCTEAFF.

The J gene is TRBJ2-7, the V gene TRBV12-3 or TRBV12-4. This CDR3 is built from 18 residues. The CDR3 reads CASSLGPAPMDRSYEQYF.